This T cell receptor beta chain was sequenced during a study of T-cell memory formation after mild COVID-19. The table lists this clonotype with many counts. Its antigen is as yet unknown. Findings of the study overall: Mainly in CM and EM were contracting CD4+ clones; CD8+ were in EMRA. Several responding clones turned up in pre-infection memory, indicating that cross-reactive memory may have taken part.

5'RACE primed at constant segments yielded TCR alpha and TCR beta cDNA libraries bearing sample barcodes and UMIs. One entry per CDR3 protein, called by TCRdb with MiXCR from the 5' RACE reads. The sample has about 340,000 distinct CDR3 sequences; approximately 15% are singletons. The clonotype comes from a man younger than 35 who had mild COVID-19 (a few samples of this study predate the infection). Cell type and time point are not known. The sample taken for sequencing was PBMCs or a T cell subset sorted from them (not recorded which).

CDR3 bases: TGTGCCGTAAACCGGGACGCGAACACCGGGGAGCTGTTTTTT. It yields the protein CAVNRDANTGELFF. This chain joins TRBV10-3 and TRBJ2-2; D is possibly TRBD1 or TRBD2 (5 bases each). The germline CDR1 and CDR2 sequences are ENHRY and SYGVKD. Trimming left V 11 bases short and J 0 bases short, with 13 bases between. The CDR3 consists of 14 residues.